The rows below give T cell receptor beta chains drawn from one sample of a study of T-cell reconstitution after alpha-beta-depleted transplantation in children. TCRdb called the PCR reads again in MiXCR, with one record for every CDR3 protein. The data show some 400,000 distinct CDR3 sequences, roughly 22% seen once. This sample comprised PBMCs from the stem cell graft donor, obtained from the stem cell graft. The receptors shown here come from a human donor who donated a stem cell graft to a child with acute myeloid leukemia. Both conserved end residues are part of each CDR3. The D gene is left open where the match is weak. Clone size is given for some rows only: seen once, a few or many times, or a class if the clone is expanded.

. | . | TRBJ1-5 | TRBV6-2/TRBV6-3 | CASSYLRDTNQPQHF | TGTGCCAGCAGTTACTTAAGGGATACCAATCAGCCCCAGCATTTT
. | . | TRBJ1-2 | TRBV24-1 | CATSDRDSVSYYGYTF | TGTGCCACCAGTGATCGGGACTCGGTCTCCTACTATGGCTACACCTTC
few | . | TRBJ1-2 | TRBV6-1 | CASSGRGVYGYTF | TGTGCCAGCAGCGGCAGGGGAGTCTATGGCTACACCTTC
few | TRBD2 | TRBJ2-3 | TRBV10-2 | CASSSLAGDTQYF | TGCGCCAGCAGTTCCCTAGCGGGAGATACGCAGTATTTT
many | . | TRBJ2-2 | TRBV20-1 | CSAYSANTGELFF | TGCAGTGCTTATAGCGCGAACACCGGGGAGCTGTTTTTT
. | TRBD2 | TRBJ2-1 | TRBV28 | CASSLPVLGGRSLVDEQFF | TGTGCCAGCAGTTTACCAGTCTTGGGCGGGAGGAGCCTGGTGGATGAGCAGTTCTTC
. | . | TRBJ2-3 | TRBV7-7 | CASSLDNRPTDTQYF | TGTGCTAGCAGCTTAGACAACAGGCCCACAGATACGCAGTATTTT
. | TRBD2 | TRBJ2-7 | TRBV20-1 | CSARESPMTGGRYEQYF | TGCAGTGCTAGAGAGAGCCCCATGACGGGAGGCCGGTACGAGCAGTACTTC
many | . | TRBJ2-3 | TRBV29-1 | CSVEVTSTDTQYF | TGCAGCGTTGAAGTGACTAGCACAGATACGCAGTATTTT
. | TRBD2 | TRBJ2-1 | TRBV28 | CASLSGDYSYNEQFF | TGTGCCAGCCTATCCGGGGACTACTCATACAATGAGCAGTTCTTC
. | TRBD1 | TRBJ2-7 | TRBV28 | CASSRGTGAHEPLEF | TGTGCCAGCAGCCGTGGGACAGGGGCCCACGAACCACTGGAGTTC
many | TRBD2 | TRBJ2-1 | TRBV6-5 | CASSYGGGPGSYNEQFF | TGTGCCAGCAGTTACGGGGGAGGGCCTGGCTCCTACAATGAGCAGTTCTTC
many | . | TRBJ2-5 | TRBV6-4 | CASSTRGGDTQYF | TGTGCCAGCAGTACCAGGGGGGGTGATACCCAGTACTTC
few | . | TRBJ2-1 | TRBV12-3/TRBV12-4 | CASSLGGLGNNEQFF | TGTGCCAGCAGTTTAGGTGGGCTTGGTAACAATGAGCAGTTCTTC
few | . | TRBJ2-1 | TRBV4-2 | CASSQVGGVVNEQFF | TGTGCCAGCAGCCAAGTCGGGGGAGTCGTAAATGAGCAGTTCTTC
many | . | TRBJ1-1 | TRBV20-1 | CSAAGLGGDTEAFF | TGCAGTGCCGCCGGACTAGGGGGGGACACTGAAGCTTTCTTT
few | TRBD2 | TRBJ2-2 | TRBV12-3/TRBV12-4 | CASSLRGAGGPAGELFF | TGTGCCAGCAGTTTAAGGGGAGCGGGAGGGCCTGCCGGGGAGCTGTTTTTT
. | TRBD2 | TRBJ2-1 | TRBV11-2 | CASTPFLAGVNEQFF | TGTGCCAGCACCCCGTTTCTAGCGGGAGTCAATGAGCAGTTCTTC
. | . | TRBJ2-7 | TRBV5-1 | CASTGPPSYEQYF | TGCGCCAGCACCGGGCCTCCGTCCTACGAGCAGTACTTC
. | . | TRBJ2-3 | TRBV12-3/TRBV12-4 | CASSRAGVDTQYF | TGTGCCAGCAGTCGGGCCGGGGTCGATACGCAGTATTTT
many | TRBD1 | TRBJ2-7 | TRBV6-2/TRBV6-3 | CASSNEDRGYEQYF | TGTGCCAGCAGTAACGAAGACAGGGGCTACGAGCAGTACTTC
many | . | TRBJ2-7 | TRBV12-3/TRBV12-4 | CASSSAEYEQYF | TGTGCCAGCAGCTCAGCGGAGTATGAGCAGTACTTC
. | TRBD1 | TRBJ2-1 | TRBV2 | CASDGQGAGEQFF | TGTGCCAGCGACGGACAGGGGGCCGGTGAGCAGTTCTTC
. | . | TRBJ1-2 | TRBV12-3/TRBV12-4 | CASSYRGRGYGYTF | TGTGCCAGCAGTTATCGGGGACGGGGCTATGGCTACACCTTC
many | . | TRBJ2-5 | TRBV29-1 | CSVERLAGGDKTQYF | TGCAGCGTTGAACGCCTGGCAGGGGGGGACAAGACCCAGTACTTC
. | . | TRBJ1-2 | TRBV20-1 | CSARPSNYGYTF | TGCAGTGCTAGACCTTCTAACTATGGCTACACCTTC
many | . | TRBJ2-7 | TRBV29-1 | CSVEDPRGGYEQYF | TGCAGCGTTGAAGATCCCCGTGGGGGATACGAGCAGTACTTC
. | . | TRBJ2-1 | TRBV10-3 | CATTRDSSIYNEQFF | TGTGCCACCACCCGGGACTCCTCAATTTACAATGAGCAGTTCTTC
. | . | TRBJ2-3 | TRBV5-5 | CASSFPGHTDVGTQYF | TGTGCCAGCAGCTTTCCGGGACACACTGACGTGGGGACGCAGTATTTT
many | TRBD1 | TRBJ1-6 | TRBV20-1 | CSASRTGIDSPLHF | TGCAGTGCTTCTCGGACAGGGATTGATTCACCCCTCCACTTT
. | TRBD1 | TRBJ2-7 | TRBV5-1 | CASSKRGTGGGYGNYEQYF | TGCGCCAGCAGCAAACGCGGGACAGGGGGTGGATACGGAAACTACGAGCAGTACTTC
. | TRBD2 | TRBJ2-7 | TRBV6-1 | CASRNYMRERLAGGIEQYF | TGTGCCAGCAGGAACTACATGAGGGAACGACTAGCGGGAGGTATCGAGCAGTACTTC
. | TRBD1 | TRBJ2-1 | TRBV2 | CASIGQGTYNEQFF | TGTGCCAGCATCGGACAGGGAACCTACAATGAGCAGTTCTTC
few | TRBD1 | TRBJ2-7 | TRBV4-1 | CASSQDIKQGNEQYF | TGCGCCAGCAGCCAAGATATTAAACAGGGGAACGAGCAGTACTTC
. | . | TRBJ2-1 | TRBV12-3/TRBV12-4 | CASSYPTTDEQFF | TGTGCCAGCAGCTACCCAACGACCGATGAGCAGTTCTTC
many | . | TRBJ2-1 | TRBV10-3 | CASGKEDEQFF | TGTGCCTCGGGAAAGGAGGATGAGCAGTTCTTC
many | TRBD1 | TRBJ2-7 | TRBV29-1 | CSARTGGHEQYF | TGCAGCGCTCGGACAGGGGGCCACGAGCAGTACTTC
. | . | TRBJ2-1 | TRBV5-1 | CASSFPSVGSYNEQFF | TGCGCCAGCAGCTTTCCTAGTGTGGGCTCCTACAATGAGCAGTTCTTC
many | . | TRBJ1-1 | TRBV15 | CATSLSPLTEAFF | TGTGCCACCAGCCTCTCCCCTCTGACTGAAGCTTTCTTT
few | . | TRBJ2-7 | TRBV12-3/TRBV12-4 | CASSLRGAGEQYF | TGTGCCAGCAGCCTTAGGGGAGCAGGCGAGCAGTACTTC
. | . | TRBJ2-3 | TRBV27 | CASNRVASTDTQYF | TGTGCCAGCAATAGGGTTGCTAGCACAGATACGCAGTATTTT
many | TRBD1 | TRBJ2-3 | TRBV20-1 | CSARGGGTGYRTDTQYF | TGCAGTGCTAGAGGTGGGGGGACAGGGTATCGAACAGATACGCAGTATTTT
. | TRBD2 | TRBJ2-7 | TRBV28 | CASRSPVGSGASYEQYF | TGTGCCAGCAGATCCCCGGTTGGTAGCGGGGCCTCCTACGAGCAGTACTTC
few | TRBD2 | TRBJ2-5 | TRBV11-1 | CASSPAGSKETQYF | TGTGCCAGCAGCCCAGCGGGATCTAAAGAGACCCAGTACTTC
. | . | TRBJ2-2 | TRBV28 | CASVGLVSNTGELFF | TGTGCCAGCGTGGGACTGGTTTCGAACACCGGGGAGCTGTTTTTT
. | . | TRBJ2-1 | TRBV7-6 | CASSPPGHEQFF | TGTGCCAGCAGTCCACCCGGACATGAGCAGTTCTTC
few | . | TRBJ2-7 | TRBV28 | CASSFPPTGQAEFDEQYF | TGTGCCAGCAGTTTTCCCCCCACCGGGCAGGCGGAATTCGACGAGCAGTACTTC
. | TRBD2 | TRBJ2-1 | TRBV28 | CASSDLAGYVNEQFF | TGTGCCAGCAGTGATCTAGCGGGCTACGTGAATGAGCAGTTCTTC
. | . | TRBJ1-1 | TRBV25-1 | CASRELLGDTEAFF | TGTGCCAGCAGGGAACTACTGGGTGACACTGAAGCTTTCTTT
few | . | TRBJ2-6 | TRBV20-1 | CSATSGANVLTF | TGCAGTGCTACCTCTGGGGCCAACGTCCTGACTTTC
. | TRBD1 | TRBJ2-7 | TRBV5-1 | CASSSQGADVDEQYF | TGCGCCAGCAGCTCCCAGGGGGCTGACGTCGACGAGCAGTACTTC
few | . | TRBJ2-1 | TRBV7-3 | CASSSRLGGEQFF | TGTGCCAGCAGCTCTCGACTGGGCGGTGAGCAGTTCTTC
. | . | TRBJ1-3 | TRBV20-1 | CSARDGGAGNTIYF | TGCAGTGCTAGAGATGGAGGCGCTGGAAACACCATATATTTT